These T cell receptor beta chains were read from a single sample in a study of T cells after yellow fever vaccination. TCRdb independently ran MiXCR on the 5' RACE reads; one entry per CDR3 protein. The data contain over 250,000 distinct CDR3 sequences, roughly 4% of them seen just once; the ten biggest clones take up about 26%. The starting material was PBMCs, obtained 5 days after the yellow fever booster vaccination. The receptors were sampled from a man aged 18-30 years who received the YFV17D yellow fever vaccine. CDR3s include the opening cysteine and the closing phenylalanine or tryptophan. A D gene is named only where the DNA matches it firmly. Clone size appears in some rows only: once, few, many, or a class for an expanded clone.

d_call: TRBD1; j_call: TRBJ1-5; clone_size: -; v_call: TRBV5-1; cdr3_nt: TGCGCCAGCAGCTTGCGACAGGGGCCCAATCAGCCCCAGCATTTT; cdr3_aa: CASSLRQGPNQPQHF
d_call: -; j_call: TRBJ2-3; clone_size: many; v_call: TRBV5-1; cdr3_nt: TGCGCCAGCAGCTTGGAGGGGCGCATCACAGATACGCAGTATTTT; cdr3_aa: CASSLEGRITDTQYF
d_call: -; j_call: TRBJ1-1; clone_size: few; v_call: TRBV2; cdr3_nt: TGTGCCAGCATCCAAGTGGTAGGAGCTTTCTTT; cdr3_aa: CASIQVVGAFF
d_call: -; j_call: TRBJ2-1; clone_size: -; v_call: TRBV12-5; cdr3_nt: TGTGCTAGTGCCCGGGCGGGCGGGGGCCTCAATGAGCAGTTCTTC; cdr3_aa: CASARAGGGLNEQFF
d_call: TRBD2; j_call: TRBJ2-3; clone_size: few; v_call: TRBV4-2; cdr3_nt: TGTGCCAGCAGCCAAGAAGAAGCGGGGGGGCCGGGTACGCAGTATTTT; cdr3_aa: CASSQEEAGGPGTQYF
d_call: -; j_call: TRBJ1-2; clone_size: few; v_call: TRBV27; cdr3_nt: TGTGCCAGCAGTCGGATACTAGGGACCTCCTACTATGGCTACACCTTC; cdr3_aa: CASSRILGTSYYGYTF
d_call: -; j_call: TRBJ2-5; clone_size: many; v_call: TRBV5-1; cdr3_nt: TGCGCCAGCAACCCTGGGAGGGGGGGGGCCGAGACCCAGTACTTC; cdr3_aa: CASNPGRGGAETQYF
d_call: -; j_call: TRBJ2-5; clone_size: -; v_call: TRBV21-1; cdr3_nt: TGTGCCAGCCTTGAGCCCGGGGAGACCCAGTACTTC; cdr3_aa: CASLEPGETQYF
d_call: -; j_call: TRBJ1-2; clone_size: -; v_call: TRBV28; cdr3_nt: TGTGCCAGCAGTTTGGCGCTCGGGGCTGATGGCTACACCTTC; cdr3_aa: CASSLALGADGYTF
d_call: -; j_call: TRBJ1-6; clone_size: few; v_call: TRBV4-2; cdr3_nt: TGTGCCAGCAGCCAAGACAGGGGCAATTCACCCCTCCACTTT; cdr3_aa: CASSQDRGNSPLHF
d_call: -; j_call: TRBJ2-5; clone_size: few; v_call: TRBV5-1; cdr3_nt: TGCGCCAGCAGCCCAACCCCCGGTCAAGAGACCCAGTACTTC; cdr3_aa: CASSPTPGQETQYF
d_call: -; j_call: TRBJ2-1; clone_size: -; v_call: TRBV5-1; cdr3_nt: TGCGCCAGCAGTTGGGGACGCTCCTACAATGAGCAGTTCTTC; cdr3_aa: CASSWGRSYNEQFF
d_call: -; j_call: TRBJ1-6; clone_size: many; v_call: TRBV5-1; cdr3_nt: TGCGCCAGCAGCGTCCAAGGGGAGCCTAATTCACCCCTCCACTTT; cdr3_aa: CASSVQGEPNSPLHF
d_call: -; j_call: TRBJ1-1; clone_size: -; v_call: TRBV12-3/TRBV12-4; cdr3_nt: TGTGCCAGCAGTTTAGGGTTTCGGGGGGAAGCTTTCTTT; cdr3_aa: CASSLGFRGEAFF
d_call: TRBD1; j_call: TRBJ1-2; clone_size: -; v_call: TRBV10-3; cdr3_nt: TGTGCCATCAGCCTGGGACAGGGTGACAGCTATGGCTACACCTTC; cdr3_aa: CAISLGQGDSYGYTF
d_call: -; j_call: TRBJ1-4; clone_size: few; v_call: TRBV20-1; cdr3_nt: TGCAGTGCCCCGAATCCGGCAACTAATGAAAAACTGTTTTTT; cdr3_aa: CSAPNPATNEKLFF
d_call: -; j_call: TRBJ2-2; clone_size: -; v_call: TRBV10-3; cdr3_nt: TGTGCCATCAGAGAGAGCTCAGCGAACACCGGGGAGCTGTTTTTT; cdr3_aa: CAIRESSANTGELFF
d_call: TRBD2; j_call: TRBJ2-7; clone_size: -; v_call: TRBV4-2; cdr3_nt: TGTGCCAGCAGCCAAATCACCGGGACTAGCGGCTACGAGCAGTACTTC; cdr3_aa: CASSQITGTSGYEQYF
d_call: -; j_call: TRBJ1-1; clone_size: -; v_call: TRBV7-2; cdr3_nt: TGTGCCAGCAGCTTAGCGACGGTTAACACTGAAGCTTTCTTT; cdr3_aa: CASSLATVNTEAFF
d_call: -; j_call: TRBJ1-3; clone_size: -; v_call: TRBV18; cdr3_nt: TGTGCCAGCTCACCCGCAGGGGCGCTTGGAAACACCATATATTTT; cdr3_aa: CASSPAGALGNTIYF